This T cell receptor (beta chain) emerged from a study of cytomegalovirus exposure and HLA in healthy donors. Study-wide findings and caveats: Clonal expansion was found to be greater in HLA-associated TCR beta chains than in equally common others in a later analysis.

On this clone itself: Its antigen is not known.

Per germline, CDR1 SGHAT and CDR2 FQNNGV. Trimming stripped 1 base from V and 6 bases from J, with 6 bases between. The CDR3 has 12 amino acids. The PCR made use of 60 Vbeta and 13 Jbeta primers. Produced via immunoSEQ multiplex PCR; TCRdb's table is partial and in-frame only. The data contain about 130,000 clones, just under 80% of them singletons. The chain employs TRBV11-2 and TRBJ1-1; D might be TRBD1 (6 bases). Material for sequencing was PBMCs. The source of this sequence is a male donor in good health and CMV-seronegative. CDR3 nucleotide sequence: TGTGCCAGCAGCTTAGCAGGGGCTGAAGCTTTCTTT. Translated, it gives CASSLAGAEAFF.